This TCR beta chain was sequenced for a study of shared clonotypes between healthy human individuals. Study as a whole: CD4 naive and memory got three plates each, CD8 naive two, CD8 memory one.

The DNA input per sorted-subset replicate PCR was 150 to 200 ng, corresponding to some 30,000 T cell genomes. Per the study methods: Sequence data from immunoSEQ were junction-only and lacked quality scores; consequently, filtering differed. Data came from immunoSEQ multiplex PCR; TCRdb stores just in-frame clones and leaves some out. For V, J and clone size, that table is used; D and trimming come from the DNA. The sample yields fewer than 2.5 million clones, 90% to 95% seen once. The CDR3 sequence is 12 residues long. With 5 bases removed from V and 3 bases from J, the gap between germline ends came to 8 bases. The germline CDR1 and CDR2 sequences are LNHDA and SQIVND (reference sequence). Whole-study findings and limits: Clonotypes shared by all four sorted-subset donors had higher generation probabilities than non-shared clonotypes.

Note on this clone: Its antigen is undetermined.

The receptor was isolated from a man younger than 30 in good health. Some clones in this sample may be carry-over from other donors' samples. The sequenced sample was naive CD4+ T cells from PBMCs. This sample's subset: CD45RA+ positively selected. The gene calls are TRBV19 and TRBJ2-7, with D possibly matching TRBD2 (5 bases). The CDR3 DNA reads as TGTGCCAGTAGTCCCGGGATCTACGAGCAGTACTTC. Translation: CASSPGIYEQYF.